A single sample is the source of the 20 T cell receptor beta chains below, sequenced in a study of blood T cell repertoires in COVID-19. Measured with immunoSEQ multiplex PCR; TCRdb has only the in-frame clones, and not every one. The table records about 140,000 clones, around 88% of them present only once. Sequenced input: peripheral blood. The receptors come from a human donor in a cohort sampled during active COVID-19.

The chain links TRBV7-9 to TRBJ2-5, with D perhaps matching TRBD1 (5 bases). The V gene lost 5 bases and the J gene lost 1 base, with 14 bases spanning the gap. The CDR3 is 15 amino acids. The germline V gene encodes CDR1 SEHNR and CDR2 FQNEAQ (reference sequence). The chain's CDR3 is CASSLPRQSQETQYF. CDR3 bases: TGTGCCAGCAGCCTACCTCGACAGAGCCAAGAGACCCAGTACTTC.

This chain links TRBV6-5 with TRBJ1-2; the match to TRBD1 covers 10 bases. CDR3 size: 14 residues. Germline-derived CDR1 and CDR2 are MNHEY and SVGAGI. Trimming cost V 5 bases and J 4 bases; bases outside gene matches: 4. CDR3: CASSPGQGPYGYTF. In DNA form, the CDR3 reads TGTGCCAGCAGTCCGGGACAGGGGCCCTATGGCTACACCTTC.

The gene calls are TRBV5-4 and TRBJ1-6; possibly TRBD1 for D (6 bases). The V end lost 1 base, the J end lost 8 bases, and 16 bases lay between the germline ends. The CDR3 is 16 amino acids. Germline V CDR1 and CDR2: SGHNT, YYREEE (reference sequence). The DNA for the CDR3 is TGTGCCAGCAGCTTGATAGCCGGGACACTTGATTCACCCCTCCACTTT. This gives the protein CASSLIAGTLDSPLHF.

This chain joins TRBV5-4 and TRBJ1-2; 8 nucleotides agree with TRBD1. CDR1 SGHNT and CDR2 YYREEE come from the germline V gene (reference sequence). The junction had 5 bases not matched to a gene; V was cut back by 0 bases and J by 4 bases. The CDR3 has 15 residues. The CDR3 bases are TGTGCCAGCAGCTTGGCCGGGACAGGTCTCTATGGCTACACCTTC. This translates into CASSLAGTGLYGYTF.

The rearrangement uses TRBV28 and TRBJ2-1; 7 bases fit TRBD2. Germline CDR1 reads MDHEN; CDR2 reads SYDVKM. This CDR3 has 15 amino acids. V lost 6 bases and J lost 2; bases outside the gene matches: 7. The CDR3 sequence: CASSMGGRPYNEQFF. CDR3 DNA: TGTGCCAGCAGCATGGGGGGGAGGCCCTACAATGAGCAGTTCTTC.

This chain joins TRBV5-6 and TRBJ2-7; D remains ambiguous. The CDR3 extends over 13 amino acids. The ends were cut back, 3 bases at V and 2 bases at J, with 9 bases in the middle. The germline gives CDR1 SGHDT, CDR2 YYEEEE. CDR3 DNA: TGTGCCAGCAGCTCCCGGCGGACCTACGAGCAGTACTTC. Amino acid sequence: CASSSRRTYEQYF.

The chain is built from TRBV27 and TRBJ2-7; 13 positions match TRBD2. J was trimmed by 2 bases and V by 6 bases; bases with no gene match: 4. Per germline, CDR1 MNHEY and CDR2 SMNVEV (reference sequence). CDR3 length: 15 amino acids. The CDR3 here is CASSPLAGGAYEQYF. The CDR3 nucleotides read TGTGCCAGCAGCCCACTAGCGGGGGGGGCCTACGAGCAGTACTTC.

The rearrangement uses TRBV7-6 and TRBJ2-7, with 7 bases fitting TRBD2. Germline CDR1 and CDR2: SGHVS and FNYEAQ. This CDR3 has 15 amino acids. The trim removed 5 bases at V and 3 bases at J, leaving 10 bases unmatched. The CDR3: CASSPGGLGVYEQYF. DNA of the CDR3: TGTGCCAGCAGCCCCGGGGGGTTGGGAGTCTACGAGCAGTACTTC.

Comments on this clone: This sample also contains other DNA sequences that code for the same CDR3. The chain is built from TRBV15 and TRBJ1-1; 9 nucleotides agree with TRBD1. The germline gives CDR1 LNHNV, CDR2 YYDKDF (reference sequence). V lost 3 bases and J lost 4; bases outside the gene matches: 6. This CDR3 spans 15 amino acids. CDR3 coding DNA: TGTGCCACCAGCAGGGACAGGGGATCGGGCACTGAAGCTTTCTTT. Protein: CATSRDRGSGTEAFF.

The CDR3 reads CASSSLRGAGQPQHF. CDR3 nucleotide sequence: TGTGCCAGCAGCTCGCTACGCGGGGCTGGTCAGCCCCAGCATTTT. The chain carries TRBV5-8 and TRBJ1-5; a possible D gene is TRBD1 (5 bases). The CDR3 spans 15 residues. Germline CDR1 and CDR2: SGHTS and YDEGEE. V was pared by 3 bases and J by 6 bases, with 16 bases between.

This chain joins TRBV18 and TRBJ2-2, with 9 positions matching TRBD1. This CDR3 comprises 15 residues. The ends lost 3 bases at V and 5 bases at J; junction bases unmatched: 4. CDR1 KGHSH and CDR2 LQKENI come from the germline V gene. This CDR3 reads CASSPGQGLTGELFF. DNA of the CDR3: TGTGCCAGCTCACCGGGACAGGGATTAACCGGGGAGCTGTTTTTT. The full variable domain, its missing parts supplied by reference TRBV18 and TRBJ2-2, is NAGVMQNPRHLVRRRGQEARLRCSPMKGHSHVYWYRQLPEEGLKFMVYLQKENIIDESGMPKERFSAEFPKEGPSILRIQQVVRGDSAAYFCASSPGQGLTGELFFGEGSRLTVL.

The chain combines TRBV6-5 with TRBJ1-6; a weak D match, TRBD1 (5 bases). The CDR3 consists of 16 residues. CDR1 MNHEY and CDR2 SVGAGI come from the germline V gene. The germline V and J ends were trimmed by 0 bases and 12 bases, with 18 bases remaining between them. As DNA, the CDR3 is TGTGCCAGCAGTTACTCGCCCGGGACTCCCTTAGTACCCCTCCACTTT. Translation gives CASSYSPGTPLVPLHF.

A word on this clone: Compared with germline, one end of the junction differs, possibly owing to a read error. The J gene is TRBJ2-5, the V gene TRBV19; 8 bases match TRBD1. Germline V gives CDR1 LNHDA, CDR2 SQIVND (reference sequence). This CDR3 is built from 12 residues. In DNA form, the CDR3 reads TGTGCCAGTAGTTTCACAGGGGGACCCGTTGACTTC. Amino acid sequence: CASSFTGGPVDF.

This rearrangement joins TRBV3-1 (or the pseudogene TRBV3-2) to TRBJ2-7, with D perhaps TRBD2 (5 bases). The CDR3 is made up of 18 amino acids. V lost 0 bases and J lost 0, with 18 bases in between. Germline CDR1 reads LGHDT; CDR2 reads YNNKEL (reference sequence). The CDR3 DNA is TGTGCCAGCAGCCAAGATCTTTCAGGACTTGACAACTCCTACGAGCAGTACTTC. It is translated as CASSQDLSGLDNSYEQYF.

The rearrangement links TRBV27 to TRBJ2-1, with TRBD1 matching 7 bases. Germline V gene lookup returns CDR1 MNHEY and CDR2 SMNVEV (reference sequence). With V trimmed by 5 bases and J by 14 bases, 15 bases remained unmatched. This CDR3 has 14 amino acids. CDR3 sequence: CASSPYTGDLGEFF. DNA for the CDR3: TGTGCCAGCAGTCCGTACACAGGGGATCTGGGGGAGTTCTTC.

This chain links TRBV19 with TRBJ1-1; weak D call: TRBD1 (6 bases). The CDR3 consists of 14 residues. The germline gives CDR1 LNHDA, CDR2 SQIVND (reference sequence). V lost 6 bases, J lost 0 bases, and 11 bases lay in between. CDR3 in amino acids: CASRADRLNTEAFF. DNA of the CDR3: TGTGCCAGTAGGGCCGACAGGTTGAACACTGAAGCTTTCTTT.

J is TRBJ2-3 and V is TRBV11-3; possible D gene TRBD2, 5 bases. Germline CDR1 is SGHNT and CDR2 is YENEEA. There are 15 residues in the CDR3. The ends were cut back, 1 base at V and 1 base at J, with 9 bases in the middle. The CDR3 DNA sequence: TGTGCCAGCAGCTTAGTATCCGGGGGCACAGATACGCAGTATTTT. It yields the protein CASSLVSGGTDTQYF.

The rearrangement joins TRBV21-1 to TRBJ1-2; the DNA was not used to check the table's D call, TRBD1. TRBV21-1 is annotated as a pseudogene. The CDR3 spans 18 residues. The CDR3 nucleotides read TGTGCCAGCACCGAAAAGACAACAGAGGGTGGGACAGGTGGGGGCTACACCTTC. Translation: CASTEKTTEGGTGGGYTF.

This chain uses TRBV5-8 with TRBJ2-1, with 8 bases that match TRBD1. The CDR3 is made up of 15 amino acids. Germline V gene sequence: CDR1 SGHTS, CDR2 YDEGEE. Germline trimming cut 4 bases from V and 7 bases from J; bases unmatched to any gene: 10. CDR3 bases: TGTGCCAGCAGCATTCGGGGACAGGCGGGGAATGAGCAGTTCTTC. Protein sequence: CASSIRGQAGNEQFF.

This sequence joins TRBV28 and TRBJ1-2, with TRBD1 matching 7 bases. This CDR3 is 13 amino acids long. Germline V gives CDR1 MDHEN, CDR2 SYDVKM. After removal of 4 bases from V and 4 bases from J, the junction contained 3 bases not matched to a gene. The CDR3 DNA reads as TGTGCCAGCAGTTCACAGGGGACCTATGGCTACACCTTC. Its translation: CASSSQGTYGYTF.